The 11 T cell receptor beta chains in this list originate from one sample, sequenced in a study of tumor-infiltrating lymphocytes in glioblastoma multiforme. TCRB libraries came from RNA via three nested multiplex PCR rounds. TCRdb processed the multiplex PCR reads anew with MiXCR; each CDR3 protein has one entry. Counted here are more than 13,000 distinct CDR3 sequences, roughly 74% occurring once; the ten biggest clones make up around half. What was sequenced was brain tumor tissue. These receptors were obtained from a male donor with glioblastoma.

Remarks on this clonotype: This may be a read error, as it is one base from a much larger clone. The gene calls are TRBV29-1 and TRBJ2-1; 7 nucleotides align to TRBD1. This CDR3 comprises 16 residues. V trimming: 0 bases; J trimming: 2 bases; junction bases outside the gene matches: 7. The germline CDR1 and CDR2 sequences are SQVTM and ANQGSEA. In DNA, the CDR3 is TGCAGCGTTGAAGACCCGGACAGGAGAACCTACAATGAGCAGTTCTTC. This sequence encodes CSVEDPDRRTYNEQFF.

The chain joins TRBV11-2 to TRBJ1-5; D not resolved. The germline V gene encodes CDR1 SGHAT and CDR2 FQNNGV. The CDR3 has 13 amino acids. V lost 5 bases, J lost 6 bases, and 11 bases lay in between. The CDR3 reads CASSPDGFQPQHF. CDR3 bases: TGTGCCAGCAGCCCGGACGGTTTTCAGCCCCAGCATTTT.

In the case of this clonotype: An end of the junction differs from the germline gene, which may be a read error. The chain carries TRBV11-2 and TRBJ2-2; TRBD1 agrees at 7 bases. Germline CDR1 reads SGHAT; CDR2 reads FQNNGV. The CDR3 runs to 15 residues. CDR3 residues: CASSLVQGHTGELPF. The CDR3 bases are TGTGCCAGTAGCTTAGTACAGGGGCACACCGGGGAGCTGCCTTTT.

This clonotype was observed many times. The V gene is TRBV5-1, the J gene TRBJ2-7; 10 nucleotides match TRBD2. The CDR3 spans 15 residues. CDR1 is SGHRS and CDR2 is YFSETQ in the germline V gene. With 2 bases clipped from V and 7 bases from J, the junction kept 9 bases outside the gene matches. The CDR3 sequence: CASSFSGLAGDEQYF. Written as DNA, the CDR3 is TGCGCCAGCAGCTTCTCGGGCCTAGCGGGAGATGAGCAGTACTTC.

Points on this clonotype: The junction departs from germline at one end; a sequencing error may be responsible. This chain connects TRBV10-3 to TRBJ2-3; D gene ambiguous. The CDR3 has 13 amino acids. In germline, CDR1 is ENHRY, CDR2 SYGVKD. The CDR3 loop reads CAISESYADMQYF. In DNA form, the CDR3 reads TGTGCTATCAGTGAGTCGTATGCAGATATGCAATATTTT.

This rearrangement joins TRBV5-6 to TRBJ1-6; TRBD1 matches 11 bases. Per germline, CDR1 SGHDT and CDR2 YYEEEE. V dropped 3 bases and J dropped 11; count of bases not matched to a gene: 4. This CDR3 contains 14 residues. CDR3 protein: CASSWDRGLTPLHF. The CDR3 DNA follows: TGTGCCAGCAGCTGGGACAGGGGGTTGACACCCCTCCACTTT.

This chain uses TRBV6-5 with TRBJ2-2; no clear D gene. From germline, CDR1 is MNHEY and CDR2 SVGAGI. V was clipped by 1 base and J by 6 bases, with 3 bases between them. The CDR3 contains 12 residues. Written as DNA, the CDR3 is TGTGCCAGCAGTTACTTCTCCGGGGAGCTGTTTTTT. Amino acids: CASSYFSGELFF.

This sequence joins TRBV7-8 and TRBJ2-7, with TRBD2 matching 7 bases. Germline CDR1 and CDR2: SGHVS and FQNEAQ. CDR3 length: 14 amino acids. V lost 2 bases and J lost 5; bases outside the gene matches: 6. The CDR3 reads CASSLSTGGHEQYF. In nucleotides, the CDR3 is TGTGCCAGCAGCTTATCGACGGGGGGTCACGAGCAGTACTTC. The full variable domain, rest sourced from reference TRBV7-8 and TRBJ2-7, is GAGVSQSPRYKVAKRGQDVALRCDPISGHVSLFWYQQALGQGPEFLTYFQNEAQLDKSGLPSDRFFAERPEGSVSTLKIQRTQQEDSAVYLCASSLSTGGHEQYFGPGTRLTVT.

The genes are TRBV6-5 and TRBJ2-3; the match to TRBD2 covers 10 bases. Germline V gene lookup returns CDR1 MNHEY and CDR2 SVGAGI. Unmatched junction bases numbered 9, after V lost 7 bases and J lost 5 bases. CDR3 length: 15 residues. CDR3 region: CASTTSAGGRDTQYF. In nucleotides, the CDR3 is TGTGCCAGCACCACGTCAGCGGGGGGGAGAGATACGCAGTATTTT.

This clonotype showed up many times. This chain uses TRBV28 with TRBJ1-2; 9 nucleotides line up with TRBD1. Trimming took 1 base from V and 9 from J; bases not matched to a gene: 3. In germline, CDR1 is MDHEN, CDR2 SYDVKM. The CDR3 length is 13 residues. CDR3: CASSLSGTGRYTF. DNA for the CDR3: TGTGCCAGCAGTTTATCCGGGACAGGGCGCTACACCTTC.

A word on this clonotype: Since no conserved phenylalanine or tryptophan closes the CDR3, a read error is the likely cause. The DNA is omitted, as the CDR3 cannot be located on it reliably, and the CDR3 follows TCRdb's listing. The CDR3 reads CASSLAGGTSYSERFV. The chain has TRBV11-2 and TRBJ2-1. The V gene's germline CDR1 is SGHAT and CDR2 FQNNGV. The length of the CDR3 is 16 amino acids, counting both ends.